Below are 10 T cell receptor beta chains sequenced from a single sample in a study of shared clonotypes between healthy human individuals (dated by TCRdb to the early 2020s). CD8 naive samples were obtained by positive selection for CCR7 among CD45RO-negative cells, yielding a CD45RA+CCR7+ population from which TemRA cells were excluded. The library was prepared using the immunoSEQ multiplex PCR assay. Held by TCRdb, this immuneACCESS table contains in-frame sequences only and omits some clones. Under half of the omission traces to an unresolved V gene where checked; the cause of the rest is unknown. The sample profile shows about 610,000 clones; 95% to 96% of them were found once. The top ten clonotypes cover 0.11% of the sample. Sequencing used naive CD8+ T cells sorted from blood. What the cell subset or site label conveys for this sample: CD45RA+CCR7+. These receptors were obtained from a woman between 25 and 40 years old in good health.

V is TRBV6-5 and J is TRBJ2-7; a possible D gene is TRBD1 (5 bases). CDR1 is MNHEY and CDR2 is SVGAGI in the germline V gene. This CDR3 spans 13 amino acids. V was cut by 0 bases and J by 5 bases, with 8 bases left in between. The CDR3 here is CASSYSKGDEQYF. The CDR3 region has the DNA TGTGCCAGCAGTTACTCGAAAGGGGACGAGCAGTACTTC.

This chain joins TRBV4-1 and TRBJ1-2, with a weak D call TRBD1 (5 bases). Trimming shortened V by 2 bases and J by 0 bases, and 10 bases separated the two germline ends. The CDR3 loop spans 15 amino acids. Germline CDR1 reads MGHRA; CDR2 reads YSYEKL. This chain's CDR3 is CASSQRDGANYGYTF. As DNA, the CDR3 is TGCGCCAGCAGCCAAAGGGACGGAGCTAACTATGGCTACACCTTC.

This clone was picked up a small number of times. The chain recombines TRBV4-1 with TRBJ1-1; no definite D call. Germline V CDR1 and CDR2: MGHRA, YSYEKL. CDR3 length: 15 amino acids. V gave up 4 bases and J gave up 2 bases, with 14 bases separating them. CDR3 in amino acids: CASSPTSAPNTEAFF. The DNA of the CDR3 is TGCGCCAGCAGCCCTACCTCGGCCCCCAACACTGAAGCTTTCTTT.

Points on this clone: Other DNA sequences within the sample encode an identical CDR3. Here the CDR3 reads CASRTAYGYTF. In DNA form, the CDR3 reads TGTGCCAGTAGAACAGCTTATGGCTACACCTTC. V usage is TRBV19 and J usage is TRBJ1-2; D uncertain. Germline V gene lookup returns CDR1 LNHDA and CDR2 SQIVND (reference sequence). The CDR3 totals 11 residues. V gave up 6 bases and J gave up 5 bases, with 7 bases separating them.

The chain carries TRBV29-1 and TRBJ2-7; TRBD1 matches at 9 bases. V shed 2 bases and J 2 bases; nucleotides not matched to a gene: 13. The CDR3 consists of 17 residues. Germline V lookup: CDR1 SQVTM, CDR2 ANQGSEA. The CDR3, as DNA: TGCAGCGTTGAATCCTCAGACAGGGGGGACCCCGCCTACGAGCAGTACTTC. Its translation: CSVESSDRGDPAYEQYF.

The chain is built from TRBV5-1 and TRBJ2-1, with no clear D. In germline, CDR1 is SGHRS, CDR2 YFSETQ. The V end lost 0 bases, the J end lost 8 bases, and 15 bases lay between the germline ends. This CDR3 contains 15 residues. DNA of the CDR3: TGCGCCAGCAGCTTGGGGGCCCACGAAGGCCATGAGCAGTTCTTC. Its translation is CASSLGAHEGHEQFF.

The chain couples TRBV7-9 to TRBJ2-5; D perhaps matches TRBD1 (6 bases). With 0 bases removed from V and 1 base from J, the gap between germline ends came to 6 bases. CDR3 length equals 14 residues. CDR1 SEHNR and CDR2 FQNEAQ come from the germline V gene (reference sequence). CDR3: CASSLAGAQETQYF. The DNA for the CDR3 is TGTGCCAGCAGCTTAGCGGGGGCCCAAGAGACCCAGTACTTC.

The genes are TRBV27 and TRBJ2-3; 14 nucleotides align to TRBD2. This CDR3 comprises 16 residues. Germline CDR1 MNHEY, CDR2 SMNVEV (reference sequence). V lost 4 bases and J lost 6; bases outside the gene matches: 6. The CDR3 DNA reads TGTGCCAGCAGTTCGGGGACTAGCGGGAGAATGGATACGCAGTATTTT. Encoded protein: CASSSGTSGRMDTQYF.

This clone was seen only once. This CDR3 is also generated by other DNA sequences in the sample. This sequence joins TRBV4-1 and TRBJ1-5; D remains ambiguous. CDR3 length: 13 residues. Deletions cut 1 base from V and 3 bases from J, with 4 bases between. The germline gives CDR1 MGHRA, CDR2 YSYEKL. DNA for the CDR3: TGCGCCAGCAGCCAAGGACCCAATCAGCCCCAGCATTTT. It codes for CASSQGPNQPQHF.

Worth noting for this clone: Because the CDR3's place on the DNA is in doubt, the DNA is left out and the CDR3 is given as listed by TCRdb. The CDR3 protein is CASSTSGLRFTDTQYF. The chain employs TRBV28 and TRBJ2-3. The CDR3 region is 16 residues in length, termini included. CDR1 and CDR2 from the germline V gene are MDHEN and SYDVKM.